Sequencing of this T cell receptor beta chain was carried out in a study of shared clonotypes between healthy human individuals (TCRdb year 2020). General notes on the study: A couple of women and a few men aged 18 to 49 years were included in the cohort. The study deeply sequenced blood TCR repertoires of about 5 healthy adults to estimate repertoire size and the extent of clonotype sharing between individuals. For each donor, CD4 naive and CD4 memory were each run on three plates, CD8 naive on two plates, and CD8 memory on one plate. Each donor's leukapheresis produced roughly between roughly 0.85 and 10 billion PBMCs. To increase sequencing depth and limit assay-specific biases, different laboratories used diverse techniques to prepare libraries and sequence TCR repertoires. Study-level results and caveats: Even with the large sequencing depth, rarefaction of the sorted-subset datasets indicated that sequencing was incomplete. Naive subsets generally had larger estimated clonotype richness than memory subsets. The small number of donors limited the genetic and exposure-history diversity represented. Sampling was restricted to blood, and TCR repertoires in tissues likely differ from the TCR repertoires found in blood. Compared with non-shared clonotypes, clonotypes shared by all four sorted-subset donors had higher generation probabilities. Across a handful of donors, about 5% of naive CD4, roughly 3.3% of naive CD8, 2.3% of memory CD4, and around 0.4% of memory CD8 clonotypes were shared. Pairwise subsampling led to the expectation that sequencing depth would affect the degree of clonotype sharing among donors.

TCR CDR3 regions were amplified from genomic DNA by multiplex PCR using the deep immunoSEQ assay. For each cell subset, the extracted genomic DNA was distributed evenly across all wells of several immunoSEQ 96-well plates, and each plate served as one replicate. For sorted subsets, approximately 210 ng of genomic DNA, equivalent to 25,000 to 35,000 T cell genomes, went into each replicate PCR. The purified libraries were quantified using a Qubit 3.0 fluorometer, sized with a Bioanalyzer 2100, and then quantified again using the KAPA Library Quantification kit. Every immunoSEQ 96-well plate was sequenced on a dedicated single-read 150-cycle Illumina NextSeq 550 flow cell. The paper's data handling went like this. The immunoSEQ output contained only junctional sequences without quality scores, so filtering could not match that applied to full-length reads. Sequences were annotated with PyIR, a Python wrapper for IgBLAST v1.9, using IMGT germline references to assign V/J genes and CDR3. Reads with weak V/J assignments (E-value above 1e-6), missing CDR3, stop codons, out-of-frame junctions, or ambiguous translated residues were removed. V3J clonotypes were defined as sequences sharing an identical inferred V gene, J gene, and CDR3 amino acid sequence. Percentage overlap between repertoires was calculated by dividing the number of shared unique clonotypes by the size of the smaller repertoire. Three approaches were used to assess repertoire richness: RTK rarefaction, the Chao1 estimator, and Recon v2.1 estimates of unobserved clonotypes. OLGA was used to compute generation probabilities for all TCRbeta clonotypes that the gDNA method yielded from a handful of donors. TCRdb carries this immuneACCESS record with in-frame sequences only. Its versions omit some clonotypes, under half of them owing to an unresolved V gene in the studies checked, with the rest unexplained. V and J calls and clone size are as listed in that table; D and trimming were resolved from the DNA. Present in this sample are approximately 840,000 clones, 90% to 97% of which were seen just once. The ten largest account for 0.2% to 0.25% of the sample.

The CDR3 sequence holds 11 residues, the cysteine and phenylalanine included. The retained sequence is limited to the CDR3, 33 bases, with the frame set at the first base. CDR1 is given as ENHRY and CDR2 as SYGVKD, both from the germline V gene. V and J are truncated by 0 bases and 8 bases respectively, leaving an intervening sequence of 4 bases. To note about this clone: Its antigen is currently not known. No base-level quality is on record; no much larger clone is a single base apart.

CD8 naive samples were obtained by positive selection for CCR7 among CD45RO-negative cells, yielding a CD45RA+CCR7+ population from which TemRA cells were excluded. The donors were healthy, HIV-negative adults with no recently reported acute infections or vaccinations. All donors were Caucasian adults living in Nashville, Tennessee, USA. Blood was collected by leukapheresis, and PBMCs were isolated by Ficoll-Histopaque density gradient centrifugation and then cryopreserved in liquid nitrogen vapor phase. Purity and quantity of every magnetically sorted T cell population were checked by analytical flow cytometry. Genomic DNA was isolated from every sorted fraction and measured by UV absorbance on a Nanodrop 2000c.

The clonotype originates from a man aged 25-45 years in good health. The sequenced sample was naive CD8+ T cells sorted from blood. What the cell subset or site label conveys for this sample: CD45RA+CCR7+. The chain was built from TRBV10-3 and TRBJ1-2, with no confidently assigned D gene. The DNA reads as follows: TGTGCCATCAGTGAGTCCCAAGGCTACACCTTC. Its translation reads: CAISESQGYTF.